Reported below is one TCR beta chain. The antigen remains undetermined. The analysis combined second doses at about 4 or about 12 weeks. The data stem from a study of T cell responses to AZD1222 COVID-19 vaccine. Whole-study findings and limits: There were mostly white British donors and more females than males, and clonal diversity was possibly underestimated.

The data were produced by immunoSEQ multiplex PCR, yet TCRdb's version contains in-frame clones alone and is incomplete. The table has 100,000 or so clones, roughly 86% seen once. In germline, CDR1 is MNHEY, CDR2 SVGEGT. This CDR3 region has 14 residues. Trimming left V 4 bases short and J 2 bases short, with 12 bases between. The chain employs TRBV6-2 or TRBV6-3 and TRBJ2-7; a weak D match, TRBD1 (5 bases). This receptor was taken from an adult who received the AZD1222 COVID-19 vaccine. The sample in question was peripheral blood, obtained 28 days after the second AZD1222 dose. In DNA, the CDR3 is TGTGCCAGCAGTTCTCCAGGGTGGCCCTACGAGCAGTACTTC. It is translated as CASSSPGWPYEQYF.